This T cell receptor beta chain was sequenced for a study of tumor-infiltrating lymphocytes in primary liver carcinoma. The CDR3 length is 16 residues. A word on this clonotype: Compared with germline, one end of the junction differs, possibly owing to a read error.

Constant-region priming of around 500 ng total RNA yielded TCR beta cDNA. Sequencing libraries for TCR beta derived from three nested multiplex PCR rounds that used slightly modified ARM-PCR. In the first two PCR rounds, TRBV1-TRBV30 forward primers were paired with a C-beta reverse primer, and each round lasted around 10 cycles. TCRdb processed the multiplex PCR reads anew with MiXCR; each CDR3 protein has one entry. The profile shows roughly 200,000 distinct CDR3 sequences, 70% to 90% of them singletons. Joint extraction of RNA and DNA used roughly 20-33 mg of bulk tissue that was unsorted. This sequence originates from a man aged 35-49 years with primary liver carcinoma and hepatitis B virus infection. Sequences were obtained from tumor tissue from primary liver carcinoma. J is TRBJ2-7 and V is TRBV12-3 or TRBV12-4; TRBD2 might be the D (7 bases). The CDR3 is CASSLTGGLRPYGQYF. The CDR3 DNA reads TGTGCCAGCAGTTTAACGGGGGGCCTAAGACCCTACGGGCAGTACTTC.